One sample yielded the 19 T cell receptor beta chains listed below, sequenced in a study of T cells in Graves' hyperthyroidism and ophthalmopathy. The CDR3 regions of TCR beta were amplified from RNA transcripts. The TCR CDR3 first-round RT-PCR relied on the HTBI primer set. TCRdb re-analysed the multiplex PCR reads in MiXCR, keeping a single row per CDR3 protein. The sample yields a few hundred thousand distinct CDR3 sequences, approximately 14% seen once. Sequenced: blood. Receptor source: a woman between 25 and 40 years old with Graves' hyperthyroidism.

This clonotype was detected many times. This chain connects TRBV7-2 to TRBJ1-2; 9 positions match TRBD1. V shed 2 bases, J shed 8 bases, and the junction held 6 bases outside the gene matches. The germline CDR1 and CDR2 sequences are SGHTA and FQGNSA. CDR3 length: 14 amino acids. The CDR3 nucleotides read TGTGCCAGCAGCTTACAGGGACAGGGCCGCGGCTACACCTTC. Protein product: CASSLQGQGRGYTF.

The chain is built from TRBV7-3 and TRBJ2-7; either TRBD1 or TRBD2 may fit D (5 bases each). CDR3 length: 12 amino acids. Per the germline V gene, CDR1 is SGHTA and CDR2 is FQGTGA. Trimming removed 5 bases from V and 6 bases from J, with 11 bases in between. The CDR3 protein is CASSQGAGEQYF. CDR3 in DNA: TGTGCCAGCAGCCAAGGGGCGGGCGAGCAGTACTTC.

This clonotype occurred many times. CDR3 coding DNA: TGTGCCAGCAGCCGGGCCTGGAATTCACCCCTCCACTTT. This codes for CASSRAWNSPLHF. The V call is TRBV12-3 or TRBV12-4, the J call TRBJ1-6; unclear D gene. The germline V and J ends were trimmed by 6 bases and 7 bases, with 10 bases remaining between them. This CDR3 is 13 amino acids long.

There are many counts of this clonotype. This chain connects TRBV12-3 or TRBV12-4 to TRBJ2-1; D might be TRBD1 (5 bases). There are 14 residues in the CDR3. V was shortened by 5 bases and J by 4 bases, with 12 bases between the two germline ends. CDR3 sequence: CASSPSQGYNEQFF. The CDR3 bases are TGTGCCAGCAGTCCATCCCAGGGATACAATGAGCAGTTCTTC.

A remark on this clonotype: The junction shows a germline mismatch at one end, possibly a read error. The chain combines TRBV27 with TRBJ2-6; possible D gene TRBD1, 5 bases. The CDR3 is 17 amino acids. Germline V gene lookup returns CDR1 MNHEY and CDR2 SMNVEV (reference sequence). The CDR3 coding sequence is TGTGCCAGCAGCACGGCAACCCAGGGTGGTGGGGCCAACGCCCTGACTTTC. It is translated as CASSTATQGGGANALTF. Based on the CDR3 plus reference TRBV27 and TRBJ2-6, the full variable domain is EAQVTQNPRYLITVTGKKLTVTCSQNMNHEYMSWYRQDPGLGLRQIYYSMNVEVTDKGDVPEGYKVSRKEKRNFPLILESPSPNQTSLYFCASSTATQGGGANALTFGAGSRLTVL.

The table lists this clonotype with many counts. The chain has TRBV7-3 and TRBJ2-2; D remains unclear. V lost 1 base, J lost 7 bases, and 4 bases lay in between. This CDR3 comprises 12 residues. Germline loops: CDR1 SGHTA, CDR2 FQGTGA. This CDR3 is CASSLKGGELFF. The CDR3 region has the DNA TGTGCCAGCAGCTTAAAGGGCGGGGAGCTGTTTTTT.

This clonotype was seen more than once but under ten times. This chain joins TRBV20-1 and TRBJ2-1; 9 bases match TRBD2. Trimming removed 0 bases from V and 8 bases from J; junction bases left unmatched: 14. The CDR3 sequence is 17 residues long. CDR1 is DFQATT, CDR2 SNEGSKA, per germline (reference sequence). CDR3 nucleotide sequence: TGCAGTGCTAGAGAAAATAGGTTGGCGGGAGGGCCCCATGAGCAGTTCTTC. This codes for CSARENRLAGGPHEQFF.

The rearrangement joins TRBV7-3 to TRBJ2-5, with 7 bases lining up with TRBD1. Germline V gives CDR1 SGHTA, CDR2 FQGTGA. After removal of 4 bases from V and 3 bases from J, the junction contained 8 bases not matched to a gene. The CDR3 covers 15 residues. CDR3 bases: TGTGCCAGCAGCTCGACCTCAGGGGGAAAAGAGACCCAGTACTTC. Translated, it gives CASSSTSGGKETQYF.

This clonotype occurred many times. The chain has TRBV9 and TRBJ2-7; D may match TRBD1 or TRBD2 (5 bases each). CDR1 and CDR2 (germline): SGDLS, YYNGEE. The CDR3 runs 15 residues. Trimming took off 4 bases at V and 4 bases at J, with 18 bases between the two ends. CDR3 amino acids: CASSPGEGLDYEQYF. DNA for the CDR3: TGTGCCAGCAGCCCCGGAGAGGGGCTGGATTACGAGCAGTACTTC.

This clonotype has only a few counts. The V call is TRBV10-1, the J call TRBJ1-5, with D maybe TRBD1 (5 bases). The CDR3 extends over 19 amino acids. The ends were cut back, 11 bases at V and 3 bases at J, with 32 bases in the middle. Germline V CDR1 and CDR2: WNHNN, SYGVQD (reference sequence). The CDR3 spells CAPEAVMRDRDVYNQPQHF. As DNA, the CDR3 is TGCGCCCCCGAAGCTGTTATGAGGGATCGGGACGTATACAATCAGCCCCAGCATTTT.

This clonotype was seen at least ten times. The rearrangement uses TRBV3-1 and TRBJ1-1; D uncertain. Germline values: CDR1 LGHDT, CDR2 YNNKEL (reference sequence). Trimming stripped 3 bases from V and 1 base from J, with 9 bases between. CDR3 length: 14 amino acids. CDR3 bases: TGTGCCAGCAGCCAGAGGCTGAGGAACACTGAAGCTTTCTTT. This sequence encodes CASSQRLRNTEAFF. Based on the CDR3 plus reference TRBV3-1 and TRBJ1-1, the full variable domain is DTAVSQTPKYLVTQMGNDKSIKCEQNLGHDTMYWYKQDSKKFLKIMFSYNNKELIINETVPNRFSPKSPDKAHLNLHINSLELGDSAVYFCASSQRLRNTEAFFGQGTRLTVV.

The chain has TRBV11-2 and TRBJ2-1, with 13 bases aligning to TRBD2. This CDR3 is built from 16 residues. Germline V gives CDR1 SGHAT, CDR2 FQNNGV. V lost 5 bases, J lost 9 bases, and 10 bases stayed unmatched. For the CDR3, the DNA is TGTGCCAGCAGCCCATCACCGGGACTAGCGGGGCCTGAGCAGTTCTTC. This gives the protein CASSPSPGLAGPEQFF.

The chain joins TRBV19 to TRBJ2-1, with a possible D match to TRBD2 (6 bases). CDR1 is LNHDA, CDR2 SQIVND, per germline (reference sequence). V was clipped by 3 bases and J by 5 bases, with 11 bases between them. The CDR3 is 14 residues long. The CDR3 loop is CASSITRRDNEQFF. CDR3 nucleotides: TGTGCCAGTAGTATCACCAGGAGGGACAATGAGCAGTTCTTC.

The table lists this clonotype with many counts. The chain recombines TRBV2 with TRBJ2-1, with 8 bases identical to TRBD1. CDR1 is SNHLY and CDR2 is FYNNEI in the germline V gene. The CDR3 extends over 13 amino acids. The trim removed 4 bases at V and 9 bases at J, leaving 5 bases unmatched. The CDR3 here is CASSGATGGEQFF. In nucleotides, the CDR3 is TGTGCCAGCAGTGGGGCTACAGGGGGTGAGCAGTTCTTC.

There are many counts of this clonotype. This chain joins TRBV20-1 and TRBJ2-5; 9 bases fit TRBD2. V shed 2 bases, J shed 0 bases, and the junction held 7 bases outside the gene matches. The CDR3 has 16 residues. Germline assignment: CDR1 DFQATT and CDR2 SNEGSKA (reference sequence). The CDR3 loop is CSARPPLAGYQETQYF. The CDR3 DNA reads as TGCAGTGCTAGACCCCCCCTAGCGGGATACCAAGAGACCCAGTACTTC.

This clonotype was observed many times. The V call is TRBV10-3, the J call TRBJ2-1; 12 bases map to TRBD2. V trimming: 1 base; J trimming: 8 bases; junction bases outside the gene matches: 3. From germline, CDR1 is ENHRY and CDR2 SYGVKD. The CDR3 consists of 15 residues. The CDR3 coding sequence is TGTGCCATCAGTGAGTGGCTAGCGGGAGGGGATGAGCAGTTCTTC. This gives the protein CAISEWLAGGDEQFF.

This clonotype was recorded at least ten times. The chain has TRBV28 and TRBJ1-1; the D is unclear. Germline CDR1 reads MDHEN; CDR2 reads SYDVKM. The V end was cut by 7 bases, the J end by 1 base, with 19 bases between. The CDR3 spans 16 residues. CDR3 sequence (DNA): TGTGCCAGCAAACCCGCAGAGGAAGCTCGGAACACTGAAGCTTTCTTT. It translates to CASKPAEEARNTEAFF.

At least ten counts were recorded for this clonotype. The chain couples TRBV11-2 to TRBJ1-1, with 7 nucleotides matching TRBD1. J gave up 4 bases and V 4 bases, and 9 bases lay outside the gene matches. Germline CDR1 reads SGHAT; CDR2 reads FQNNGV. The CDR3 has 15 residues. The CDR3 DNA is TGTGCCAGCAGCTCGACAGGGAGGGACATCACTGAAGCTTTCTTT. Its protein is CASSSTGRDITEAFF.

This clonotype was counted a few times. This chain uses TRBV12-3 or TRBV12-4 with TRBJ2-1, with D possibly matching TRBD2 (7 bases). The CDR3 contains 16 residues. V lost 4 bases, J lost 2 bases, and 15 bases lay in between. CDR3 region: CASSWRGTNPYNEQFF. The CDR3 DNA sequence: TGTGCCAGCAGTTGGCGGGGGACAAATCCCTACAATGAGCAGTTCTTC.